This TCR beta chain was recorded in a study of PD-1 blockade in classical Hodgkin lymphoma. Overall study context: Every 2 weeks, patients had 3 mg/kg nivolumab intravenously.

Details on this clone: Its antigen is currently unknown.

V lost 2 bases to trimming and J lost 3 bases, with 8 bases between them. Germline CDR1 reads PRHDT; CDR2 reads FYEKMQ (reference sequence). The CDR3 consists of 14 residues. Repertoires were generated with immunoSEQ multiplex PCR, while TCRdb's copy carries only in-frame clones and drops some. In the table there are about 94,000 clones, roughly nine tenths of which are singletons. Brentuximab vedotin exposure varied among the patients, all of whom had relapsed after autologous stem cell transplantation. Study outcomes and limitations: Compared with healthy donors, newly diagnosed patients reportedly showed lower baseline TCR diversity.

The sequence came from a human donor with classical Hodgkin lymphoma. Material: peripheral blood mononuclear cells (PBMCs), obtained before the second cycle of nivolumab. This sequence joins TRBV13 and TRBJ1-5; a possible D gene is TRBD1 (5 bases). The CDR3 loop is CASSLRGFNQPQHF. The CDR3 bases are TGTGCCAGCAGCTTAAGGGGATTCAATCAGCCCCAGCATTTT.